The rows below give T cell receptor beta chains drawn from one sample of a study of a mutant IDH1 vaccine in newly diagnosed glioma. Libraries were prepared by immunoSEQ multiplex PCR; TCRdb keeps only in-frame clonotypes and omits some of them. The sample contains some 42,000 clones, 83% of which appear only once. Antigen specificity for these receptors is unknown. The specimen comprised PBMCs, sampled from a glioma patient whose treatment included an IDH1 peptide vaccine. These receptors came from a woman aged 45-60 years with glioma. Each CDR3 is given with its conserved first and last residue. Each record gives: V gene, clone size, CDR3 length, D gene, J gene, CDR3 protein, CDR3 DNA. A D gene is named only where the DNA matches it firmly. Clone sizes are given selectively: once, few, many, or a class where the clone is expanded.

v_gene: TRBV4-1
abundance: -
len: 15
d_gene: -
j_gene: TRBJ2-2
CDR3aa: CASSQAGRRTGELFF
CDR3nt: TGCGCCAGCAGCCAAGCAGGGAGGCGTACCGGGGAGCTGTTTTTT

v_gene: TRBV14
abundance: once
len: 17
d_gene: -
j_gene: TRBJ1-6
CDR3aa: CASSHFPRSSYNSPLHF
CDR3nt: TGTGCCAGCAGCCATTTTCCGAGGAGCTCCTATAATTCACCCCTCCACTTT

v_gene: TRBV2
abundance: few
len: 14
d_gene: -
j_gene: TRBJ1-6
CDR3aa: CASKGEVDGSPLHF
CDR3nt: TGTGCCAGCAAAGGAGAAGTGGACGGTTCACCCCTCCACTTT

v_gene: TRBV30
abundance: few
len: 16
d_gene: -
j_gene: TRBJ1-1
CDR3aa: CAWSVIPTTQNTEAFF
CDR3nt: TGTGCCTGGAGTGTAATTCCTACCACGCAGAACACTGAAGCTTTCTTT

v_gene: TRBV10-3
abundance: once
len: 15
d_gene: -
j_gene: TRBJ1-1
CDR3aa: CAISESMRGNTEAFF
CDR3nt: TGTGCCATCAGTGAGTCCATGCGAGGGAACACTGAAGCTTTCTTT

v_gene: TRBV6-4
abundance: -
len: 16
d_gene: TRBD1
j_gene: TRBJ1-4
CDR3aa: CASSETGEVNNEKLFF
CDR3nt: TGTGCCAGCAGTGAAACAGGGGAGGTTAATAATGAAAAACTGTTTTTT

v_gene: TRBV5-6
abundance: -
len: 14
d_gene: -
j_gene: TRBJ2-3
CDR3aa: CASSGRSSTDTQYF
CDR3nt: TGTGCCAGCAGCGGTCGGTCGTCCACAGATACGCAGTATTTT

v_gene: TRBV2
abundance: -
len: 11
d_gene: -
j_gene: TRBJ2-1
CDR3aa: CASSEGNEQFF
CDR3nt: TGTGCCAGCAGTGAAGGGAATGAGCAGTTCTTC

v_gene: TRBV4-2
abundance: -
len: 17
d_gene: -
j_gene: TRBJ2-7
CDR3aa: CASSQDWADIRGYEQYF
CDR3nt: TGTGCCAGCAGCCAAGATTGGGCGGACATACGGGGCTACGAGCAGTACTTC

v_gene: TRBV27
abundance: -
len: 15
d_gene: -
j_gene: TRBJ2-5
CDR3aa: CASSLSAGIQETQYF
CDR3nt: TGTGCCAGCAGTTTATCGGCAGGAATTCAAGAGACCCAGTACTTC